This T cell receptor (beta chain) derives from a study of T-cell reconstitution after alpha-beta-depleted transplantation in children. The V gene lost 5 bases and the J gene lost 1 base, with 12 bases spanning the gap. The CDR3 is 14 amino acids. Germline CDR1 reads SGHRS; CDR2 reads YFSETQ. For TCRbeta, the library was prepared with unique molecular identifiers. One entry per CDR3 protein results from TCRdb running MiXCR on the PCR reads. The table has 190,000 or so distinct CDR3 sequences, about 6.8% seen once; the top ten hold about 3%. The chain employs TRBV5-1 and TRBJ1-1; no definite D call. This sequence originates from a human donor who donated a stem cell graft to a child with Wiskott-Aldrich syndrome. Here the sequenced sample was PBMCs from the stem cell graft donor, taken from the stem cell graft. The CDR3 reads CASRMWVGNTEAFF. CDR3 coding DNA: TGCGCCAGCAGGATGTGGGTAGGGAACACTGAAGCTTTCTTT. The full variable domain, its missing parts supplied by reference TRBV5-1 and TRBJ1-1, is KAGVTQTPRYLIKTRGQQVTLSCSPISGHRSVSWYQQTPGQGLQFLFEYFSETQRNKGNFPGRFSGRQFSNSRSEMNVSTLELGDSALYLCASRMWVGNTEAFFGQGTRLTVV.